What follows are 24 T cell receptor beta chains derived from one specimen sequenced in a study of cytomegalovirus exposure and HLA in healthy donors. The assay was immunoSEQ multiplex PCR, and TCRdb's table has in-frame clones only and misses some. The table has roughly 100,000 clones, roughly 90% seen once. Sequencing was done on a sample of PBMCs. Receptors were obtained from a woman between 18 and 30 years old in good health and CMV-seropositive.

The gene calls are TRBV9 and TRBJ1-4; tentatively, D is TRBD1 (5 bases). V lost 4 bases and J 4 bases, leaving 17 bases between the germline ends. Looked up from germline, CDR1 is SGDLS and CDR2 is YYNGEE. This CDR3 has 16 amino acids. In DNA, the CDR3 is TGTGCCAGCAGCCCTCTAGGGGCAGGGATTAATGAAAAACTGTTTTTT. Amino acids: CASSPLGAGINEKLFF. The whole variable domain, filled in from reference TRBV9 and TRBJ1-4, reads DSGVTQTPKHLITATGQRVTLRCSPRSGDLSVYWYQQSLDQGLQFLIQYYNGEERAKGNILERFSAQQFPDLHSELNLSSLELGDSALYFCASSPLGAGINEKLFFGSGTQLSVL.

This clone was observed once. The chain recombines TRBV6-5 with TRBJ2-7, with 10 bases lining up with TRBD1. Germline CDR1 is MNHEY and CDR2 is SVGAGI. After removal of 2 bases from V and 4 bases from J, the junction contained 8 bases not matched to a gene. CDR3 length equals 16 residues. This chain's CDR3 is CASSYPSGQGIYEQYF. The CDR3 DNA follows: TGTGCCAGCAGTTACCCATCGGGACAGGGGATATACGAGCAGTACTTC.

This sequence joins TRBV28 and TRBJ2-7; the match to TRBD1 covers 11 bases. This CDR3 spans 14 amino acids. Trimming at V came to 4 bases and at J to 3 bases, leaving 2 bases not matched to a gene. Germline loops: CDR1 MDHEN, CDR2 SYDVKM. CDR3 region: CASSSGTGGYEQYV. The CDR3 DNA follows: TGTGCCAGCAGTTCTGGGACAGGGGGCTACGAGCAGTACGTC.

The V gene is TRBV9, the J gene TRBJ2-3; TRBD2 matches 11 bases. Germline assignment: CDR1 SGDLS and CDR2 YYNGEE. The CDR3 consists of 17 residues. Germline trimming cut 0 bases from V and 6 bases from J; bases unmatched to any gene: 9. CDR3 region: CASSVDPLAGGSDTQYF. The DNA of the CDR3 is TGTGCCAGCAGCGTAGATCCTCTAGCGGGGGGTTCCGATACGCAGTATTTT.

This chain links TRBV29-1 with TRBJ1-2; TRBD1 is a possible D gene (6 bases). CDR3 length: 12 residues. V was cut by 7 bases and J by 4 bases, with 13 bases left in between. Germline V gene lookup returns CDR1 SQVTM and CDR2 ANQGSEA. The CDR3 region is CSAPSRGYGYTF. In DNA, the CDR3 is TGCAGCGCCCCCTCCAGGGGCTATGGCTACACCTTC.

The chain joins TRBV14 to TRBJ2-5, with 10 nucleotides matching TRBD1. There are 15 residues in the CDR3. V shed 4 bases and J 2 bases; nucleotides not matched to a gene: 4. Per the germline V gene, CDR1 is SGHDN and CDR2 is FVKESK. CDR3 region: CASSLRDRGQETQYF. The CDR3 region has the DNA TGTGCCAGCAGCCTCCGGGACAGGGGACAAGAGACCCAGTACTTC.

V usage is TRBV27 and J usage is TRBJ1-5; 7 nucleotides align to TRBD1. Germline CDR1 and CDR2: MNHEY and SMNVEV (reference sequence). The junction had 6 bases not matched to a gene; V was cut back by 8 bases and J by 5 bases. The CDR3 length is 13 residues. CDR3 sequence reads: CASSHRGDQPQHF. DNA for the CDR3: TGTGCCAGCTCCCACAGGGGAGATCAGCCCCAGCATTTT.

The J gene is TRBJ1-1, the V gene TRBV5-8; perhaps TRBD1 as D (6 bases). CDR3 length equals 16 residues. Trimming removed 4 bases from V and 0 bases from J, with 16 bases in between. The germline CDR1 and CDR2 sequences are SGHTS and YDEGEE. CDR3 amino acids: CASSADRLLMNTEAFF. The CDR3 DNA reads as TGTGCCAGCAGCGCCGACAGGTTACTAATGAACACTGAAGCTTTCTTT.

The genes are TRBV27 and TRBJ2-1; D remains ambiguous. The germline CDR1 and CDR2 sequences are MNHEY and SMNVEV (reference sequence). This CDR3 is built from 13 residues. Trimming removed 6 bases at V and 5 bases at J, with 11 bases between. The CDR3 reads CASSFRVHNEQFF. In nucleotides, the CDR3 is TGTGCCAGCAGCTTCCGCGTTCACAATGAGCAGTTCTTC.

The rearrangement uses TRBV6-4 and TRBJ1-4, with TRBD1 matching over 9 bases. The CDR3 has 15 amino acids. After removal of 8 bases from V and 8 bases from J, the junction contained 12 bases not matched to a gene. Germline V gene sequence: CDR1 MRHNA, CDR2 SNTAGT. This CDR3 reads CASQITGTGKEKLFF. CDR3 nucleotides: TGTGCCAGCCAAATAACCGGGACAGGGAAAGAAAAACTGTTTTTT.

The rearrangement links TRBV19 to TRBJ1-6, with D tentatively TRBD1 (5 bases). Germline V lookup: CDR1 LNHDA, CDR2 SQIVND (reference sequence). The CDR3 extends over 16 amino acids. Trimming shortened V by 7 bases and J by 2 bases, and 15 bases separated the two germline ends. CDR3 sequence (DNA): TGTGCCAGTACCCCACGGGGGAGGGCCTATAATTCACCCCTCCACTTT. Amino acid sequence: CASTPRGRAYNSPLHF. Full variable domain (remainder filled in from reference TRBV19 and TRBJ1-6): DGGITQSPKYLFRKEGQNVTLSCEQNLNHDAMYWYRQDPGQGLRLIYYSQIVNDFQKGDIAEGYSVSREKKESFPLTVTSAQKNPTAFYLCASTPRGRAYNSPLHFGNGTRLTVT.

The CDR3 reads CASSEGDNYYGYTF. The CDR3 nucleotides are TGTGCCAGCAGTGAAGGGGACAACTACTATGGCTACACCTTC. J is TRBJ1-2 and V is TRBV6-1, with a tentative D call TRBD1 (6 bases). The ends were cut back, 1 base at V and 3 bases at J, with 9 bases in the middle. Germline loops: CDR1 MNHNS, CDR2 SASEGT. The CDR3 contains 14 residues.

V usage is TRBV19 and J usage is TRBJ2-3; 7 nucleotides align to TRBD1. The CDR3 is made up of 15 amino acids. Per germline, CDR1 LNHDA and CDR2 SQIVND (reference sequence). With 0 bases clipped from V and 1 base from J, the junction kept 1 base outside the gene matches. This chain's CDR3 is CASSIEGTGTDTQYF. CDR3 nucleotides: TGTGCCAGTAGTATAGAAGGGACAGGCACAGATACGCAGTATTTT.

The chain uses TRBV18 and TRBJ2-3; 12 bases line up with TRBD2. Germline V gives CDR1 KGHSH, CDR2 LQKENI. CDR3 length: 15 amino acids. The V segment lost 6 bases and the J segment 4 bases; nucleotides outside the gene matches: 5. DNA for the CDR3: TGTGCCAGCTCCCCCAGGACTAGCGGGGCAGATACGCAGTATTTT. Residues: CASSPRTSGADTQYF. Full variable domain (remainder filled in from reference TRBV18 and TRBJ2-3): NAGVMQNPRHLVRRRGQEARLRCSPMKGHSHVYWYRQLPEEGLKFMVYLQKENIIDESGMPKERFSAEFPKEGPSILRIQQVVRGDSAAYFCASSPRTSGADTQYFGPGTRLTVL.

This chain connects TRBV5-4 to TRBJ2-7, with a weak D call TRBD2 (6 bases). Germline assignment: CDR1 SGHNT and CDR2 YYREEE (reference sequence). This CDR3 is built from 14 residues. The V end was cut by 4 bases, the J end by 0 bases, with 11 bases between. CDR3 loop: CASSLSGDSYEQYF. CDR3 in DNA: TGTGCCAGCAGCCTGTCGGGGGACTCCTACGAGCAGTACTTC.

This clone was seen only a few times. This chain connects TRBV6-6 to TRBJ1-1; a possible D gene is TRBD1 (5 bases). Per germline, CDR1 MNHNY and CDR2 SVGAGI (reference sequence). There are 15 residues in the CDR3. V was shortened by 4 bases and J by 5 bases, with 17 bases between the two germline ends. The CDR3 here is CASSFLKPGETEAFF. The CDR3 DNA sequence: TGTGCCAGCAGTTTTCTTAAACCGGGGGAAACTGAAGCTTTCTTT.

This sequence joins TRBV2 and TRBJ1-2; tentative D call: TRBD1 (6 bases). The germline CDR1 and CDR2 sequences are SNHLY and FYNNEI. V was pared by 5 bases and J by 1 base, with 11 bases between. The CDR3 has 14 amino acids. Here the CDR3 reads CASSIQQGNYGYTF. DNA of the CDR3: TGTGCCAGCAGTATACAACAGGGTAACTATGGCTACACCTTC. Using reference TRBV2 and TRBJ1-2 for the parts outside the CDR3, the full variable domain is EPEVTQTPSHQVTQMGQEVILRCVPISNHLYFYWYRQILGQKVEFLVSFYNNEISEKSEIFDDQFSVERPDGSNFTLKIRSTKLEDSAMYFCASSIQQGNYGYTFGSGTRLTVV.

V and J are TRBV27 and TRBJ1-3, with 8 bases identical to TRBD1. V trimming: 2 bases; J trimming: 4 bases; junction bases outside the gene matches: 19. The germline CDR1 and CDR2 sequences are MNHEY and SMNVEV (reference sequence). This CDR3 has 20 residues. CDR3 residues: CASSLNFNLAAGGFGNTIYF. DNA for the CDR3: TGTGCCAGCAGTTTAAACTTCAATTTGGCGGCAGGGGGCTTCGGAAACACCATATATTTT.

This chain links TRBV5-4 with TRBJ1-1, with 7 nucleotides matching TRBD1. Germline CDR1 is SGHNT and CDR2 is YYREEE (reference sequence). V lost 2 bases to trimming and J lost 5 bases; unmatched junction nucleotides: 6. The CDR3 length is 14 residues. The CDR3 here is CASSLTGVRTEAFF. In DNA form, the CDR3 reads TGTGCCAGCAGCTTAACAGGGGTCCGAACTGAAGCTTTCTTT.

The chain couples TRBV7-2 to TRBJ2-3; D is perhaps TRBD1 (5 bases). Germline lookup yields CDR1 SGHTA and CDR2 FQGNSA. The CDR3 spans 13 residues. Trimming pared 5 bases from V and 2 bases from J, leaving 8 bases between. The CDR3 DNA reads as TGTGCCAGCAGCGAACAGGTCACAGATACGCAGTATTTT. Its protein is CASSEQVTDTQYF.

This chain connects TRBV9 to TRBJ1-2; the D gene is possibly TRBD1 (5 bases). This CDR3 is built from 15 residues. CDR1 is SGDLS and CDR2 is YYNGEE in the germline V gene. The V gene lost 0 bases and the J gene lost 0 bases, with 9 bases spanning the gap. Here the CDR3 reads CASSVVTGTNYGYTF. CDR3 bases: TGTGCCAGCAGCGTAGTCACAGGAACTAACTATGGCTACACCTTC.

This CDR3 reads CATKPGVGYEQYF. CDR3 sequence (DNA): TGTGCCACCAAGCCCGGGGTCGGCTACGAGCAGTACTTC. This chain connects TRBV2 to TRBJ2-7, with a tentative D call TRBD2 (5 bases). Trimming cost V 10 bases and J 3 bases, with 16 bases left between them. The CDR3 loop spans 13 amino acids. Germline V gene lookup returns CDR1 SNHLY and CDR2 FYNNEI.

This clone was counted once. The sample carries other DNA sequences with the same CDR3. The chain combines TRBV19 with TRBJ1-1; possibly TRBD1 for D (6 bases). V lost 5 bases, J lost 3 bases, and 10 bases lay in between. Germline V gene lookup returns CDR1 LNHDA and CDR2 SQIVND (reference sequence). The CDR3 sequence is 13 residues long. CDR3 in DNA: TGTGCCAGTAGTTACAGGGTTGACACTGAAGCTTTCTTT. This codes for CASSYRVDTEAFF.

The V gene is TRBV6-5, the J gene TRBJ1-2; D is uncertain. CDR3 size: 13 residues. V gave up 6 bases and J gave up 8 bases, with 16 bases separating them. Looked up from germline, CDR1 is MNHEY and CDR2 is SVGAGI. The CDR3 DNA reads TGTGCCAGCAGCTCCTCCGGGGTGGGCGGCTACACCTTC. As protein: CASSSSGVGGYTF.